The next 2 T cell receptor beta chains were all read from a single sample in a study of CD8 T cells in ankylosing spondylitis (dated by TCRdb to 2017 to 2019). The method was 5' RACE. Sequencing relied on an Illumina HiSeq 2500. TCRdb reran the public reads through fastp at Q25 and MiXCR, keeping productive beta chains. Rows are unified per CDR3 protein, each entry keeping the most common DNA and genes. For this sample the table gives 85,000 to 90,000 distinct CDR3 sequences, of which roughly 27% were detected only once. Together, the top ten hold roughly 60% of the sample. Sample: blood, either unsorted or a sorted T cell fraction (not recorded which). These receptors were taken from a male donor with ankylosing spondylitis or in good health (not recorded which).

The chain is built from TRBV5-1 and TRBJ2-3; the D gene is possibly TRBD2 (6 bases). This CDR3 has 14 amino acids. The germline V gene has CDR1 SGHRS and CDR2 YFSETQ. Between the trimmed V and J ends, which lost 7 bases and 0 bases, there was a span of 12 bases. CDR3: CASGSGVSTDTQYF. DNA for the CDR3: TGCGCCAGCGGGTCGGGAGTGAGCACAGATACGCAGTATTTT.

The chain carries TRBV15 and TRBJ1-5; TRBD1 might be the D (5 bases). This CDR3 region has 14 residues. Germline V gives CDR1 LNHNV, CDR2 YYDKDF (reference sequence). Trimming left V 1 base short and J 6 bases short, with 10 bases between. For the CDR3, the DNA is TGTGCCACCAGCAGAGTAACCGGGGGTCAGCCCCAGCATTTT. Its translation: CATSRVTGGQPQHF.